A single TCR beta chain is shown here with its context. Its antigen is unknown. This entry comes from a study of T cell responses to AZD1222 COVID-19 vaccine. Study-wide findings and caveats: White British ancestry dominated among donors, who included more females, and clonal diversity was possibly underestimated. Only 5 or 6 people who got AZD1222 tested seropositive at baseline.

Germline CDR1 reads MDHEN; CDR2 reads SYDVKM. The CDR3 spans 14 residues. Deletions cut 3 bases from V and 9 bases from J, with 15 bases between. Some clones are missing from TCRdb's copy, which holds only in-frame ones; the method was immunoSEQ multiplex PCR. This table holds fewer than 110,000 clones, around 93% found once. The clonotype was recovered from an adult who received the AZD1222 COVID-19 vaccine. The sample was peripheral blood, taken 28 days after the second AZD1222 dose. The genes are TRBV28 and TRBJ2-1; D is unresolved. DNA of the CDR3: TGTGCCAGCAGTTTGACGGAGCCTACGGGTGAGCAGTTCTTC. It is translated as CASSLTEPTGEQFF.